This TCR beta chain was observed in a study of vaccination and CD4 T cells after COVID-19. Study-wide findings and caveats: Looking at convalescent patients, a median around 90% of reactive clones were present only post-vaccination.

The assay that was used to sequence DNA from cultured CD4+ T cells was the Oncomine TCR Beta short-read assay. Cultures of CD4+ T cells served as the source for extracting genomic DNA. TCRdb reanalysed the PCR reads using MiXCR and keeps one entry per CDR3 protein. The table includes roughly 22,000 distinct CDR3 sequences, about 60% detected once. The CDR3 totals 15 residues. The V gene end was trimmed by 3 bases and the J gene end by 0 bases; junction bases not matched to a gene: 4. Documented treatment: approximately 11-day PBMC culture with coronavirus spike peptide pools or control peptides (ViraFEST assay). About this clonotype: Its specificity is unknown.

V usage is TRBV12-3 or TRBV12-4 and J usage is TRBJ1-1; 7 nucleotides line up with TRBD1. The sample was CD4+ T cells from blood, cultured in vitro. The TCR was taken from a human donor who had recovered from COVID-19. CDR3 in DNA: TGTGCCAGCAGTTTGACAGGGACAATGAACACTGAAGCTTTCTTT. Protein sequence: CASSLTGTMNTEAFF.